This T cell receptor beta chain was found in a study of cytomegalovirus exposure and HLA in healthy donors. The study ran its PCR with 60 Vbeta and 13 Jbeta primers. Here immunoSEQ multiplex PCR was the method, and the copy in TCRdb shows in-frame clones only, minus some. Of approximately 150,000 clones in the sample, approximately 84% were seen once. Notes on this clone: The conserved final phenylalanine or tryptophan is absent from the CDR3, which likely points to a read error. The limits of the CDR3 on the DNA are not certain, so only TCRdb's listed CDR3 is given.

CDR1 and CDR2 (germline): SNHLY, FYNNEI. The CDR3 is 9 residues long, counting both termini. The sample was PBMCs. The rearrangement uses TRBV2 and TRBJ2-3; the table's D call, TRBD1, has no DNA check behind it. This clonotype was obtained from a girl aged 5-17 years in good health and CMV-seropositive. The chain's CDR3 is CASSLGPAL.